The next 10 T cell receptor beta chains were all read from a single sample in a study of regulatory T cells in long-lasting Graves disease (dated by TCRdb to about 2021). This specimen's time point label, interpreted: persistent/refractory GD, antithyroid drugs over 5 years with positive TRAb. RNA was extracted from PBMCs in TRIzol for both TCR sequencing and RNA sequencing. The receptor library was made with multiplex PCR. TCRdb lists the instrument as Illumina HiSeq 4000. iRepertoire HTBI primers and Arm-PCR amplification of CDR3 regions were used to construct TCR beta libraries. TCRdb handled the public reads itself, with Q25 trimming in fastp and clone calling in MiXCR, and kept productive beta chains. Each CDR3 protein gets just one entry, which takes the most common genes and DNA from the rows behind it. The sample table contains around 400,000 distinct CDR3 sequences; only one count was recorded for approximately 23% of them. Approximately 28% of the sample is taken by the ten largest.

The source was peripheral blood mononuclear cells (PBMCs), collected when the disease was refractory, from a patient treated with antithyroid drugs. These receptor sequences come from a woman aged 40 to 50 with Graves disease. Donor details come from another sample of the same person, matched by shared clones.

This clonotype was counted many times. V gene TRBV10-1 combines with J gene TRBJ2-7; D call uncertain. Per germline, CDR1 WNHNN and CDR2 SYGVQD (reference sequence). V lost 0 bases and J 6 bases, leaving 6 bases between the germline ends. This CDR3 region has 12 residues. Written as DNA, the CDR3 is TGCGCCAGCAGTGAGTCGGGCGCCGAGCAGTACTTC. Protein product: CASSESGAEQYF.

The sample holds a few counts of this clonotype. The J gene is TRBJ1-4, the V gene TRBV27; no clear D gene. Germline V gene sequence: CDR1 MNHEY, CDR2 SMNVEV (reference sequence). This CDR3 has 15 residues. V gave up 2 bases and J gave up 8 bases, with 15 bases separating them. CDR3 coding DNA: TGTGCCAGCAGTTTACTCCGGGGTCTCGGAGAAAAACTGTTTTTT. The encoded protein is CASSLLRGLGEKLFF. The variable domain in full, completed from reference TRBV27 and TRBJ1-4, reads EAQVTQNPRYLITVTGKKLTVTCSQNMNHEYMSWYRQDPGLGLRQIYYSMNVEVTDKGDVPEGYKVSRKEKRNFPLILESPSPNQTSLYFCASSLLRGLGEKLFFGSGTQLSVL.

This clonotype was counted many times. The gene calls are TRBV10-3 and TRBJ2-7; 7 bases are shared with TRBD1. This CDR3 is built from 15 residues. The germline CDR1 and CDR2 sequences are ENHRY and SYGVKD. V shed 0 bases, J shed 1 base, and the junction held 3 bases outside the gene matches. CDR3 sequence (DNA): TGTGCCATCAGTGAGTCGAGGGACAGTTCCTACGAGCAGTACTTC. As protein: CAISESRDSSYEQYF.

This sequence joins TRBV5-1 and TRBJ2-7, with D possibly matching TRBD2 (5 bases). The germline V gene has CDR1 SGHRS and CDR2 YFSETQ. V was clipped by 4 bases and J by 7 bases, with 24 bases between them. The CDR3 loop spans 16 amino acids. CDR3 nucleotides: TGCGCCAGCAGCCCAGGTGGGAGCTCTCACGGGGAAGAGCAGTACTTC. Its protein is CASSPGGSSHGEEQYF.

The chain links TRBV6-1 to TRBJ2-7; the D gene is possibly TRBD2 (5 bases). V was trimmed by 7 bases and J by 2 bases, leaving 15 bases between them. The CDR3 loop spans 14 amino acids. The germline gives CDR1 MNHNS, CDR2 SASEGT. For the CDR3, the DNA is TGTGCCAGCACCGGACGCGGGTCCGCCTACGAGCAGTACTTC. It is translated as CASTGRGSAYEQYF.

This clonotype appeared a few times. The chain links TRBV2 to TRBJ2-7, with a weak D call TRBD1 (6 bases). V lost 10 bases, J lost 3 bases, and 16 bases lay in between. The CDR3 is 13 amino acids. Germline V gene data show CDR1 as SNHLY and CDR2 as FYNNEI. CDR3 residues: CATAQGYLYEQYF. In DNA, the CDR3 is TGTGCCACAGCCCAGGGGTACCTCTACGAGCAGTACTTC.

This clonotype was observed at least ten times. The rearrangement uses TRBV27 and TRBJ2-5; D unclear. CDR1 and CDR2 from the germline V gene are MNHEY and SMNVEV (reference sequence). V was shortened by 6 bases and J by 1 base, with 12 bases between the two germline ends. This CDR3 has 14 residues. This CDR3 is CASSSPALQETQYF. For the CDR3, the DNA is TGTGCCAGCAGCTCACCCGCCCTCCAAGAGACCCAGTACTTC.

This clonotype occurred many times. V and J are TRBV28 and TRBJ1-1; tentatively, D is TRBD1 (6 bases). V was clipped by 5 bases and J by 10 bases, with 17 bases between them. This CDR3 contains 13 residues. In germline, CDR1 is MDHEN, CDR2 SYDVKM. The CDR3: CASSNSAGGGAFF. The CDR3 DNA sequence: TGTGCCAGCAGTAACTCCGCGGGAGGGGGAGCTTTCTTT.

This rearrangement joins TRBV9 to TRBJ1-3; D unclear. The germline CDR1 and CDR2 sequences are SGDLS and YYNGEE. V lost 1 base and J 1 base, leaving 6 bases between the germline ends. This CDR3 contains 14 residues. The CDR3 nucleotides are TGTGCCAGCAGCGTACGGGGATCTGGAAACACCATATATTTT. Its translation is CASSVRGSGNTIYF.

CDR3 sequence (DNA): TGCAGTGCTAGTATTTTACAGGGGCGAGAGACCCAGTACTTC. Residues: CSASILQGRETQYF. The V call is TRBV20-1, the J call TRBJ2-5, with TRBD1 matching 7 bases. V shed 3 bases and J 4 bases; nucleotides not matched to a gene: 8. The CDR3 contains 14 residues. Germline V gene sequence: CDR1 DFQATT, CDR2 SNEGSKA (reference sequence).